This TCR beta chain was sequenced during a study of cytomegalovirus exposure and HLA in healthy donors. Of note for this clone: Antigen: not known.

The PCR had 60 Vbeta and 13 Jbeta primers. Generated by immunoSEQ multiplex PCR, the TCRdb table keeps only in-frame clones and is missing some. The profile shows some 100,000 clones, 76% of them singletons. Overall study findings and caveats: Whilst most TCR sequences proved rare, a subset of public TCRs occurred across many donors. Sequences of the TCR beta chain were said to predict the HLA-A and HLA-B alleles of most subjects accurately.

Trimming cost V 2 bases and J 9 bases, with 8 bases left between them. CDR3 length: 11 amino acids. Germline V gene sequence: CDR1 WSHSY, CDR2 SAAADI. The sample comprised PBMCs. The origin of this receptor is a woman between 35 and 50 years old in good health and CMV-seropositive. This sequence joins TRBV10-2 and TRBJ2-7, with D possibly TRBD2 on 5 matching bases. CDR3 nucleotides: TGCGCCAGCAGTGAGCTAGGAGGGCAGTACTTC. This gives the protein CASSELGGQYF.